This TCR beta chain was identified during a study of T cells in Graves' hyperthyroidism and ophthalmopathy. Study as a whole: Staff took peripheral blood when the initial diagnosis was made, before any treatment began.

The V gene lost 2 bases and the J gene lost 5 bases, with 10 bases spanning the gap. The CDR3 loop spans 13 amino acids. Germline CDR1 and CDR2: SGHNT and YYREEE (reference sequence). The table lists this clonotype with a few counts. Amplified TCR beta CDR3 regions came from RNA transcripts. In the first-round RT-PCR of the TCR CDR3, the HTBI primer set was used. TCRdb re-derived calls from the multiplex PCR reads in MiXCR, one entry per CDR3 protein. The sample has about 420,000 distinct CDR3 sequences; roughly 13% are singletons. The PBMCs were sourced from fresh peripheral blood (approximately 10 ml).

The chain couples TRBV5-4 to TRBJ2-5, with D possibly TRBD1 on 5 matching bases. The TCR originated in a woman between 18 and 29 years old with Graves' hyperthyroidism. Sequencing was done on a sample of blood. CDR3 DNA: TGTGCCAGCAGCTTCAGGGATCGGGAGACCCAGTACTTC. It is translated as CASSFRDRETQYF. The full variable domain, in which reference TRBV5-4 and TRBJ2-5 provide the parts outside the CDR3, is ETGVTQSPTHLIKTRGQQVTLRCSSQSGHNTVSWYQQALGQGPQFIFQYYREEENGRGNFPPRFSGLQFPNYSSELNVNALELDDSALYLCASSFRDRETQYFGPGTRLLVL.